This T cell receptor (beta chain) was sequenced in a study of OX40 agonist ivuxolimab in advanced cancers. Study summary: Age averaged 60 years (range roughly 23 to 79), and approximately 80% were male.

Here immunoSEQ multiplex PCR was the method, and the copy in TCRdb shows in-frame clones only, minus some. In the table there are 55,000 to 85,000 clones, approximately 81% of which are singletons. The study, taken as a whole, reports: Normalized T-cell clonal expansion was also low in a subset of nonresponders.

This CDR3 contains 13 residues. CDR1 and CDR2 (germline): SGDLS, YYNGEE. The V end lost 0 bases, the J end lost 5 bases, and 9 bases lay between the germline ends. As concerns this clone: The antigen is not known.

The genes are TRBV9 and TRBJ2-7; D gene unclear. Sequences were derived from CD4+ or CD8+ T cells sorted from blood, sampled in a trial of the OX40 agonist ivuxolimab. The sequence derives from an adult with an advanced solid tumor such as melanoma, head and neck, liver or kidney cancer. DNA for the CDR3: TGTGCCAGCAGCGTAGGTGTGGCAGACGAGCAGTACTTC. This translates into CASSVGVADEQYF.